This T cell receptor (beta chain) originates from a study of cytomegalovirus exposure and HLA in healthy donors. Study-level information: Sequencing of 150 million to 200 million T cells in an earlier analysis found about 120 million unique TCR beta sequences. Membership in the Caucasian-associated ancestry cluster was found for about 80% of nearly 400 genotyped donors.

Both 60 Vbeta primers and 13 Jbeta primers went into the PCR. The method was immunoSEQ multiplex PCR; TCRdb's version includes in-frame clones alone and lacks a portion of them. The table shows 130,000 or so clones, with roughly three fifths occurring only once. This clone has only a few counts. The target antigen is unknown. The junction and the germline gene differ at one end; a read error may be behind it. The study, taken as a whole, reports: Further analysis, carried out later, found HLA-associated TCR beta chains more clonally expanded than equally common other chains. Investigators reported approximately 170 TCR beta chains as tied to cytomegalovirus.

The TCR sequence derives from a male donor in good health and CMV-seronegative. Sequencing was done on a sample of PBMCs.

For the CDR3, the DNA is TGTTCCAGCAGCTTTGGTACCCAGGGATCCGGGGAGCTGTTTTTT. As protein: CSSSFGTQGSGELFF. The chain joins TRBV7-9 to TRBJ2-2; tentative D call: TRBD1 (5 bases). The length of the CDR3 is 15 residues. Germline CDR1 reads SEHNR; CDR2 reads FQNEAQ (reference sequence).